The T cell receptor (beta chain) described here comes from a study of cytomegalovirus exposure and HLA in healthy donors. Study details: Samples from HLA-typed donors yielded about 85 million unique TCRs in an early data release. Whole-study findings and limits: TCR beta chains associated with HLA were, in a later analysis, more clonally expanded than equally common others. 16,951 TCR beta sequences were associated with HLA alleles at 0.05 false discovery rate in a later analysis.

In the PCR, 60 Vbeta and 13 Jbeta primers were used. The method was immunoSEQ multiplex PCR; TCRdb's version includes in-frame clones alone and lacks a portion of them. The sample records 150,000 to 200,000 clones, approximately 70% being singletons. While unrecorded immune exposures were likely, the donors were nominally healthy when sampled. The CDR3 sequence is 18 residues long. Looked up from germline, CDR1 is MNHNS and CDR2 is SASEGT. J gave up 0 bases and V 1 base, and 6 bases lay outside the gene matches. On this clone: What it binds is unknown.

This clonotype was obtained from a man aged 18 to 29 in good health and CMV-seropositive. Sample: PBMCs. J is TRBJ2-3 and V is TRBV6-1, with 11 nucleotides matching TRBD2. The CDR3 DNA is TGTGCCAGCAGTGAAGGAGTAAGACTAGCGGGGAGCACAGATACGCAGTATTTT. Protein sequence: CASSEGVRLAGSTDTQYF.